This T cell receptor (beta chain) was documented in a study of T-cell reconstitution after alpha-beta-depleted transplantation in children. Study-level results: Surviving thymic progenitors and recipient T cells were the source of high TCRbeta diversity at day 60 in some patients. As was reported, about two months after transplant, alpha-beta T cells came from several hundred expanded graft clones. Among T cells one year after transplant, newly produced cells accounted for most counts and diversity.

Deletions cut 5 bases from V and 3 bases from J, with 16 bases between. The CDR3 contains 15 residues. Germline CDR1 is MGHRA and CDR2 is YSYEKL. During its preparation, the TCRbeta library received unique molecular identifiers. Each CDR3 protein gets one entry after TCRdb re-called the PCR reads with MiXCR. The sample records 750,000 to 950,000 distinct CDR3 sequences, roughly 16% being singletons. This clonotype was seen more than once but under ten times. What it recognizes is unknown. This sequence was found in a male patient under 18 who had a stem cell transplant for acute lymphoblastic leukemia, so the T cells may come from the graft donor. The V call is TRBV4-1, the J call TRBJ1-1, with D possibly being TRBD1 (6 bases). The specimen comprised PBMCs, mostly from graft donor cells, sampled 360 days after TCRalphabeta/CD19-depleted stem cell transplant. CDR3 loop: CASSAIQGSDTEAFF. DNA for the CDR3: TGCGCCAGCAGCGCCATACAGGGATCCGACACTGAAGCTTTCTTT.